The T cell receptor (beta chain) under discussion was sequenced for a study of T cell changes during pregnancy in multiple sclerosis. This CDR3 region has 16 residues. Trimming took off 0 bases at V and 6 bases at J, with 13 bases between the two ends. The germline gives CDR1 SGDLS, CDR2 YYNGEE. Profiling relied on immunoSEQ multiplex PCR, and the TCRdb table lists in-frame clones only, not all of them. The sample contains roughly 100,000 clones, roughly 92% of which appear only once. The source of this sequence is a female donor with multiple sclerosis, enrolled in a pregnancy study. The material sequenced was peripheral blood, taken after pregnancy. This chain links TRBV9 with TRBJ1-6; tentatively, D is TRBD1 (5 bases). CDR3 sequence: CASSVGGGVLNSPLHF. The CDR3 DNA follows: TGTGCCAGCAGCGTAGGGGGCGGGGTCCTTAATTCACCCCTCCACTTT.